Sequencing of this TCR beta chain was carried out in a study of beta chain features in type 1 diabetes. Whole-study findings and limits: Whether TCRB rearrangement is influenced by HLA type was left unresolved in this analysis.

The sequenced template was cDNA made from the entire isolated RNA. Profiling relied on immunoSEQ multiplex PCR, and the TCRdb table lists in-frame clones only, not all of them. The sample has 400,000 to 500,000 clones, approximately 13% seen once; the top ten hold 0.03% to 0.04%. CDR1 and CDR2 from the germline V gene are SEHNR and FQNEAQ (reference sequence). CDR3 size: 15 residues. V was cut by 5 bases and J by 5 bases, with 18 bases left in between. Details on this clone: Its antigen is not identified.

The clonotype comes from a man aged 25 to 45 in good health. The chain couples TRBV7-9 to TRBJ2-5; D is unresolved. The sequencing sample was made of naive CD4+ T cells from blood. CDR3 region: CASSPATAATETQYF. In DNA, the CDR3 is TGTGCCAGCAGCCCGGCGACGGCTGCGACGGAGACCCAGTACTTC.